The rows below give T cell receptor beta chains drawn from one sample of a study of response to subunit inactivated influenza vaccine. TCRdb itself ran the RT-PCR reads through MiXCR, one entry per CDR3 protein. The table shows around 530,000 distinct CDR3 sequences, with 12% occurring only once. Here the sequenced sample was PBMCs from blood, taken on the day of vaccination. The source of these receptors is a man over 45 who received an inactivated influenza vaccine. Both conserved end residues are part of each CDR3. Each record gives: clone size, J gene, D gene, V gene, CDR3 DNA, CDR3 protein. A D gene is named only where the DNA matches it firmly. A clone size is listed for some rows: how often the clone was seen (once, few, many), or a class if it is expanded.

.,TRBJ1-1,.,TRBV30,TGTGCCTGGAGTAACACGGGGGGCACTGAAGCTTTCTTT,CAWSNTGGTEAFF
few,TRBJ2-7,.,TRBV6-5,TGTGCCAGCAGTTACACAGGGTTTACCTACGAGCAGTACTTC,CASSYTGFTYEQYF
few,TRBJ2-5,.,TRBV15,TGTGCCACCAGCAGAGCCGGAGGACAGCAAGAGACCCAGTACTTC,CATSRAGGQQETQYF
.,TRBJ2-1,TRBD1,TRBV12-3/TRBV12-4,TGTGCCAGCAGAGAGAAGGACAGGGGGGGTGAGCAGTTCTTC,CASREKDRGGEQFF
few,TRBJ2-1,TRBD1,TRBV20-1,TGCAGTGCTAGCCGGGACAGGGTAAATGAGCAGTTCTTC,CSASRDRVNEQFF
.,TRBJ2-5,TRBD2,TRBV20-1,TGCAGTGCTAGTAGAACGGGACTAGCAGGAGAGACCCAGTACTTC,CSASRTGLAGETQYF
few,TRBJ1-1,.,TRBV12-3/TRBV12-4,TGTGCCAGCAGTCCAGACATTAAGCGGGCTTTCTTT,CASSPDIKRAFF
.,TRBJ1-2,.,TRBV20-1,TGCAGTGCTAGAGATCTTAAGGGGCCGGTCTATGGCTACACCTTC,CSARDLKGPVYGYTF
.,TRBJ1-4,.,TRBV5-1,TGCGCCAGCAGCTTGGGGGCTACAACTAATGAAAAACTGTTTTTT,CASSLGATTNEKLFF
few,TRBJ2-5,TRBD2,TRBV5-1,TGCGCCAGCAGCTTGTCCGGCGGGGGGATCCGGGAGACCCAGTACTTC,CASSLSGGGIRETQYF
.,TRBJ2-5,TRBD2,TRBV20-1,TGCAGTGCTAGAGTCCATAGCGGGAGGTGGCAAGAGACCCAGTACTTC,CSARVHSGRWQETQYF
many,TRBJ1-5,.,TRBV4-2,TGTGCCAGCAGCCAAGATCTAAAGAGGGCGCCTTTGCAGCCCCAGCATTTT,CASSQDLKRAPLQPQHF
many,TRBJ1-2,TRBD1,TRBV5-1,TGCGCCAGCAGCTTGGTGGAGCAGGGGGTATATGGCTACACCTTC,CASSLVEQGVYGYTF
many,TRBJ1-1,.,TRBV5-1,TGCGCCAGCAGCCCAGGCGGGACTTTTCCTTTCTTT,CASSPGGTFPFF
few,TRBJ2-5,TRBD1,TRBV4-2,TGTGCCAGCAGCCAATCGTTGGCAGGGGGCGAAGAGACCCAGTACTTC,CASSQSLAGGEETQYF
few,TRBJ2-1,TRBD2,TRBV7-9,TGTGCCAGCAGCCCCCGGGCTAGCGGGGAGCCGTTCTTC,CASSPRASGEPFF
.,TRBJ1-5,.,TRBV28,TGTGCCAGCAGTTTAGGGTTCCTTAGCAATCAGCCCCAGCATTTT,CASSLGFLSNQPQHF
few,TRBJ2-3,.,TRBV15,TGTGCCACCAGCAGGGGCACAGATACGCAGTATTTT,CATSRGTDTQYF
.,TRBJ1-2,.,TRBV7-2,TGTGCCAGCAGCCAGGGGACCTATGGCTACACCTTC,CASSQGTYGYTF
few,TRBJ1-2,.,TRBV20-1,TGCAGTGCTTTGCCCCCCCCTGGCTACACCTTC,CSALPPPGYTF
few,TRBJ1-1,.,TRBV6-2/TRBV6-3,TGTGCCAGCAGTCACGATTTCAGGGCGGCGGGCACTGAAGCTTTCTTT,CASSHDFRAAGTEAFF
.,TRBJ2-7,TRBD2,TRBV14,TGTGCCAGCAGCCCCCTCCTTGGGCTAGCGGGAGACGAGCAGTACTTC,CASSPLLGLAGDEQYF
many,TRBJ2-3,TRBD1,TRBV28,TGTGCCAGCAGTTTAACCGGGACAGGGGGCACAGATACGCAGTATTTT,CASSLTGTGGTDTQYF
few,TRBJ2-7,.,TRBV4-2,TGTGCCAGCAGCCAAGATAGGACAGCCCTATACGAGCAGTACTTC,CASSQDRTALYEQYF
.,TRBJ2-3,.,TRBV7-2,TGTGCCAGCAGCTTTATTTCGTCTAGCGTAGATACGCAGTATTTT,CASSFISSSVDTQYF
few,TRBJ2-1,TRBD2,TRBV12-3/TRBV12-4,TGTGCCAGCAAATCTCATCGGCGGGGGGATGAGCAGTTCTTC,CASKSHRRGDEQFF
few,TRBJ2-3,.,TRBV10-1,TGCGCCAGGGTCCGGGAACCAAGCACAGATACGCAGTATTTT,CARVREPSTDTQYF
.,TRBJ2-7,TRBD2,TRBV7-8,TGTGCCAGCAGCTTAATGGCGGGAGGCGGCTACGAGCAGTACTTC,CASSLMAGGGYEQYF
few,TRBJ2-7,.,TRBV7-2,TGTGCCAGCAGCTTAGGATTCTCCGAGCAGTACTTC,CASSLGFSEQYF
few,TRBJ1-2,TRBD1,TRBV12-3/TRBV12-4,TGTGCCAGCAGTTTAAAACAGGGGGCGCTTGGCTACACCTTC,CASSLKQGALGYTF
few,TRBJ2-1,TRBD2,TRBV4-3,TGCGCCAGCAGCCAAGAACCAGCGGGAGGGAACAATGAGCAGTTCTTC,CASSQEPAGGNNEQFF
.,TRBJ1-2,.,TRBV4-1,TGCGCCAGCAGCCAGGGAGGAGGCGCCGGTGGCTACACCTTC,CASSQGGGAGGYTF
few,TRBJ2-1,TRBD2,TRBV10-3,TGTGCCATCAGTGAGGCGGGAGAGGGGAATGAGCAGTTCTTC,CAISEAGEGNEQFF
few,TRBJ2-2,.,TRBV5-5,TGTGCCAGCAGCTTGGAGGGACATAACACCGGGGAGCTGTTTTTT,CASSLEGHNTGELFF
few,TRBJ1-5,.,TRBV4-2,TGTGCCAGCAGCCAAGTGCTAGGGCGGGAGTATAGCAATCAGCCCCAGCATTTT,CASSQVLGREYSNQPQHF
.,TRBJ2-1,TRBD1,TRBV3-1,TGTGCCATCTGTCACCGGGACAGGGGGCTGGATACGTCCTACAATGAGCAGTTCTTC,CAICHRDRGLDTSYNEQFF
few,TRBJ2-1,.,TRBV12-3/TRBV12-4,TGTGCCAGCAGTCCCGGAGGGGGGGTGGCTAATGAGCAGTTCTTC,CASSPGGGVANEQFF
many,TRBJ2-7,.,TRBV6-1,TGTGCCAGCAGACGGACGGGGACCTCCTACGAGCAGTACTTC,CASRRTGTSYEQYF
.,TRBJ2-1,TRBD1,TRBV7-3,TGTGCCAGCAGCCACGGGGGGACAGGGGACAATGAGCAGTTCTTC,CASSHGGTGDNEQFF
.,TRBJ2-1,TRBD1,TRBV18,TGTGCCAGCTCACTAACGGACAGGGCCCATGAGCAGTTCTTC,CASSLTDRAHEQFF
few,TRBJ2-1,.,TRBV9,TGTGCCAGCAGCGACACGTATACAGGGAGCTCCTACAATGAGCAGTTCTTC,CASSDTYTGSSYNEQFF
.,TRBJ2-2,.,TRBV12-3/TRBV12-4,TGTGCCAGCAGTATATCAGGGAACACCGGGGAGCTGTTTTTT,CASSISGNTGELFF
few,TRBJ2-7,.,TRBV15,TGTGCCACCAGCAGAGGGGGAATCCCCTCCTACGAGCAGTACTTC,CATSRGGIPSYEQYF
.,TRBJ2-3,.,TRBV10-3,TGTGCCATCACTCCTGGGGAGTTCACAGATACGCAGTATTTT,CAITPGEFTDTQYF
.,TRBJ2-7,TRBD2,TRBV4-2,TGTGCCAGCAGCCCCGCTAGCGGTAGCTCCTACGAGCAGTACTTC,CASSPASGSSYEQYF
few,TRBJ1-3,.,TRBV4-2,TGTGCCAGCAGCCAAGAGGGGGTGGCTGGAAACACCATATATTTT,CASSQEGVAGNTIYF
.,TRBJ2-3,.,TRBV20-1,TGCAGTGCTAGTCTTTATAGCACAGATACGCAGTATTTT,CSASLYSTDTQYF
once,TRBJ1-2,.,TRBV20-1,TGCAGTGCAAGACCTGGGGGGCGTAGTACTCGCCCCTCTAACTATGGCTACACCTTC,CSARPGGRSTRPSNYGYTF
.,TRBJ2-6,.,TRBV20-1,TGCAGTGCTCCGGGGACCCCCTCTGGGGCCAACGTCCTGACTTTC,CSAPGTPSGANVLTF
.,TRBJ1-1,.,TRBV7-9,TGTGCCAGCAGCCCGGACACCACTGAAGCTTTCTTT,CASSPDTTEAFF
.,TRBJ2-2,TRBD1,TRBV12-3/TRBV12-4,TGTGCCAGCAGTTTAGCGGGGGACAGGGATTTCCGCACCGGGGAGCTGTTTTTT,CASSLAGDRDFRTGELFF
.,TRBJ2-5,.,TRBV24-1,TGTGCCACCAGTGATTCCGGGACTCTGAGGGAGACCCAGTACTTC,CATSDSGTLRETQYF
few,TRBJ2-1,TRBD1,TRBV24-1,TGTGCCACCAGTGATGACCCTAAGGACAGGGCCTACAATGAGCAGTTCTTC,CATSDDPKDRAYNEQFF
few,TRBJ2-1,.,TRBV4-1,TGCGCCAGCAGCCAAGATGGAGAACGGGGGTACGTCAATGAGCAGTTCTTC,CASSQDGERGYVNEQFF
.,TRBJ2-3,.,TRBV19,TGTGCCAGTAGTACCGCCCCGGACAGAGCCAAAACGCAGTATTTT,CASSTAPDRAKTQYF
.,TRBJ1-1,.,TRBV4-1,TGCGCCAGCAGCCAAGGCTGGGGGGGGGCCAACACTGAAGCTTTCTTT,CASSQGWGGANTEAFF
few,TRBJ2-3,.,TRBV20-1,TGCAGTGTTAAGTCCGATACGCAGTATTTT,CSVKSDTQYF
few,TRBJ2-1,TRBD2,TRBV24-1,TGTGCCACCAGTGATTGGGACTACCGTTGGTTCTTC,CATSDWDYRWFF